The source of this T cell receptor beta chain is a study of blood T cell repertoires in COVID-19. At the level of the study: Donors in the United States, Italy and Spain gave samples during acute or convalescent COVID-19. T cells, B-cell-depleted T cells, or PBMCs provided the cDNA or gDNA that served as material.

This clone was found once. In germline, CDR1 is SGHAT, CDR2 FQNNGV. There are 15 residues in the CDR3. V lost 5 bases and J lost 4; bases outside the gene matches: 3. Per the study methods: Reference gene primers were amplified, and this amplification served to estimate nucleated cell counts. Profiled with immunoSEQ multiplex PCR; TCRdb holds only in-frame clones, not every one. From that table come the V and J calls and clone size; the DNA was used to work out D and trimming. The table records 95,000 to 150,000 clones, approximately 83% of them present only once. The rearrangement links TRBV11-2 to TRBJ2-2, with 11 positions matching TRBD2. This clonotype was obtained from a woman aged 70 to 79 with acute or convalescent COVID-19. Sequencing was performed on peripheral blood. CDR3 in amino acids: CASSLGTSGTGELFF. The DNA for the CDR3 is TGTGCCAGCAGCCTCGGGACTAGCGGCACCGGGGAGCTGTTTTTT. Combining the CDR3 with reference TRBV11-2 and TRBJ2-2 gives the whole variable domain EAGVAQSPRYKIIEKRQSVAFWCNPISGHATLYWYQQILGQGPKLLIQFQNNGVVDDSQLPKDRFSAERLKGVDSTLKIQPAKLEDSAVYLCASSLGTSGTGELFFGEGSRLTVL.